The 32 T cell receptor beta chains below come from one sample, sequenced in a study of T-cell reconstitution after alpha-beta-depleted transplantation in children. It was with unique molecular identifiers that the TCRbeta library was prepared. TCRdb re-called the PCR reads with MiXCR, one entry per CDR3 protein. In the table there are 200,000 to 300,000 distinct CDR3 sequences, about 11% of which are singletons. The starting material was PBMCs from the stem cell graft donor, obtained from the stem cell graft. These receptors were taken from a human donor who donated a stem cell graft to a child with acute lymphoblastic leukemia.

This clonotype was recorded at least ten times. One end of the junction fails to match germline, which may point to a read error. V and J are TRBV7-7 and TRBJ2-5; perhaps TRBD1 as D (5 bases). The CDR3 consists of 14 residues. Looked up from germline, CDR1 is SSHAT and CDR2 is FNYEAQ (reference sequence). The CDR3 DNA reads as TGTGCTAGCAGCTTAGAGACAGACCAAGAGACCCAGTACTTC. Its protein is CASSLETDQETQYF.

The rearrangement links TRBV18 to TRBJ2-1, with no clear D. Germline CDR1 reads KGHSH; CDR2 reads LQKENI. The CDR3 length is 15 residues. V shed 4 bases and J shed 1 base, with 11 bases lying between them. In nucleotides, the CDR3 is TGTGCCAGCTCACTCGACCGAATTTCCTACAATGAGCAGTTCTTC. Translated, it gives CASSLDRISYNEQFF.

In the case of this clonotype: This could be a read error, since a much larger clone is one nucleotide away. The V and J genes are TRBV28 and TRBJ1-1; D is unclear. Germline values: CDR1 MDHEN, CDR2 SYDVKM. This CDR3 is 10 amino acids long. The germline V and J ends were trimmed by 3 bases and 10 bases, with 6 bases remaining between them. This chain's CDR3 is CASSFRLAFF. Written as DNA, the CDR3 is TGTGCCAGCAGTTTCCGGCTAGCTTTCTTT.

V and J are TRBV20-1 and TRBJ2-3, with D unclear. Trimming removed 6 bases at V and 3 bases at J, with 16 bases between. Germline V gene lookup returns CDR1 DFQATT and CDR2 SNEGSKA (reference sequence). The CDR3 is made up of 14 amino acids. Here the CDR3 reads CSAPPEMGTDTQYF. In DNA, the CDR3 is TGCAGTGCCCCGCCCGAGATGGGAACAGATACGCAGTATTTT.

The V and J genes are TRBV12-3 or TRBV12-4 and TRBJ2-2; D is unclear. This CDR3 is built from 18 residues. V shed 7 bases and J shed 4 bases, with 25 bases lying between them. The CDR3 reads CASTPSSSRVETTGELFF. CDR3 in DNA: TGTGCCAGCACCCCAAGTTCGTCTCGGGTCGAAACCACCGGGGAGCTGTTTTTT.

In regard to this clonotype: This sequence may be a read error, since a much larger clone differs from it by one base. The chain couples TRBV7-9 to TRBJ1-1; maybe TRBD1 (6 bases). The CDR3 is 13 amino acids. Germline-derived CDR1 and CDR2 are SEHNR and FQNEAQ (reference sequence). As DNA, the CDR3 is TGTTCCAGCAGCCTTGCACGGACAGAGGAAGCTTTCTTT. Protein: CSSSLARTEEAFF. Full variable domain (outside the CDR3, taken from reference TRBV7-9 and TRBJ1-1): DTGVSQNPRHKITKRGQNVTFRCDPISEHNRLYWYRQTLGQGPEFLTYFQNEAQLEKSRLLSDRFSAERPKGSFSTLEIQRTEQGDSAMYLCSSSLARTEEAFFGQGTRLTVV.

Ten or more counts support this clonotype. DNA of the CDR3: TGTGCCAGCAGCTTAACTGGGGGACCTCAGCCCCAGCATTTT. Protein sequence: CASSLTGGPQPQHF. The chain combines TRBV7-9 with TRBJ1-5; a weak D match, TRBD1 (5 bases). The CDR3 is 14 amino acids. Trimming shortened V by 2 bases and J by 6 bases, and 11 bases separated the two germline ends. Per germline, CDR1 SEHNR and CDR2 FQNEAQ (reference sequence).

With respect to this clonotype: Being one base from a much bigger clone, this may be a read error. The J gene is TRBJ2-5, the V gene TRBV20-1; 8 positions agree with TRBD1. The CDR3 has 16 amino acids. Germline CDR1 is DFQATT and CDR2 is SNEGSKA (reference sequence). CDR3 residues: CSAAPPFDRGQATQYF. CDR3 in DNA: TGCAGTGCTGCCCCACCATTCGACAGGGGTCAAGCGACCCAGTACTTC.

The table lists this clonotype with many counts. The rearrangement links TRBV5-1 to TRBJ2-1; 7 bases are shared with TRBD2. The germline V gene encodes CDR1 SGHRS and CDR2 YFSETQ. The CDR3 covers 16 residues. The ends lost 0 bases at V and 5 bases at J; junction bases unmatched: 8. CDR3 coding DNA: TGCGCCAGCAGCTTGGTTGGGACTACGTCAAACAATGAGCAGTTCTTC. This sequence encodes CASSLVGTTSNNEQFF.

The sample holds a few counts of this clonotype. This chain uses TRBV9 with TRBJ2-1; D might be TRBD2 (5 bases). The CDR3 spans 13 residues. Trimming cost V 1 base and J 10 bases, with 12 bases left between them. The germline gives CDR1 SGDLS, CDR2 YYNGEE. The CDR3: CASSVIDLAEQFF. CDR3 coding DNA: TGTGCCAGCAGCGTAATTGACTTAGCGGAGCAGTTCTTC.

This clonotype has just a few counts. The rearrangement uses TRBV4-2 and TRBJ2-3; the D call may be TRBD1 or TRBD2 (5 bases each). Looked up from germline, CDR1 is LGHNA and CDR2 is YNFKEQ. The length of the CDR3 is 17 residues. V shed 0 bases and J shed 2 bases, with 15 bases lying between them. The CDR3 DNA sequence: TGTGCCAGCAGCCAAGATGCTGACCGGGACGACACAGATACGCAGTATTTT. Its protein product is CASSQDADRDDTDTQYF.

This clonotype was counted many times. This chain connects TRBV12-3 or TRBV12-4 to TRBJ2-1, with TRBD1 as a possible D gene (6 bases). CDR3 length equals 15 residues. Trimming shortened V by 7 bases and J by 6 bases, and 19 bases separated the two germline ends. The CDR3 loop reads CASTPRALGGNEQFF. CDR3 nucleotides: TGTGCCAGCACCCCCCGGGCTCTAGGGGGCAATGAGCAGTTCTTC.

This clonotype was detected many times. The chain is built from TRBV27 and TRBJ2-5; 12 bases align to TRBD2. With 2 bases clipped from V and 1 base from J, the junction kept 2 bases outside the gene matches. In germline, CDR1 is MNHEY, CDR2 SMNVEV (reference sequence). The CDR3 sequence is 16 residues long. CDR3 sequence: CASSLGGLAGQETQYF. CDR3 sequence (DNA): TGTGCCAGCAGTTTAGGGGGACTAGCGGGCCAAGAGACCCAGTACTTC.

The table lists this clonotype with many counts. The chain employs TRBV21-1 and TRBJ1-2; TRBD1 is taken as the D call from the table, unchecked against the DNA. TRBV21-1 is deemed a pseudogene. This CDR3 has 12 amino acids. CDR3 residues: CASSRRQGEISF. In DNA, the CDR3 is TGTGCCAGCAGCAGACGACAGGGGGAGATTTCTTTC.

This clonotype was counted ten times or more. V usage is TRBV6-2 or TRBV6-3 and J usage is TRBJ2-1; the match to TRBD2 covers 12 bases. This CDR3 is 14 amino acids long. The germline gives CDR1 MNHEY, CDR2 SVGEGT. J lost 4 bases, V lost 8 bases, and 3 bases had no gene match. The CDR3 region is CASAGTSGYNEQFF. In DNA form, the CDR3 reads TGTGCCAGCGCCGGGACTAGCGGGTACAATGAGCAGTTCTTC.

At least ten counts were recorded for this clonotype. This chain connects TRBV4-2 to TRBJ1-4, with a tentative D call TRBD1 (6 bases). The CDR3 is 18 residues long. Germline CDR1 LGHNA, CDR2 YNFKEQ. The V gene lost 0 bases and the J gene lost 3 bases, with 17 bases spanning the gap. The CDR3 is CASSQDGGRIRSNEKLFF. The DNA of the CDR3 is TGTGCCAGCAGCCAAGACGGGGGCCGCATACGTTCTAATGAAAAACTGTTTTTT.

This clonotype was seen ten or more times. Here the CDR3 DNA reads TGTGCCAGCAGCTATGACAGGGGCGGTTCACCCCTCCACTTT. Translation gives CASSYDRGGSPLHF. The chain is built from TRBV7-2 and TRBJ1-6; 8 bases are a match to TRBD1. This CDR3 has 14 residues. Germline CDR1 reads SGHTA; CDR2 reads FQGNSA. Germline trimming cut 4 bases from V and 9 bases from J; bases unmatched to any gene: 5. The full variable domain, rest sourced from reference TRBV7-2 and TRBJ1-6, is GAGVSQSPSNKVTEKGKDVELRCDPISGHTALYWYRQSLGQGLEFLIYFQGNSAPDKSGLPSDRFSAERTGGSVSTLTIQRTQQEDSAVYLCASSYDRGGSPLHFGNGTRLTVT.

Worth noting for this clonotype: Compared with germline, one end of the junction differs, possibly owing to a read error. The genes are TRBV5-1 and TRBJ1-3; tentative D call: TRBD1 (6 bases). Per germline, CDR1 SGHRS and CDR2 YFSETQ. The CDR3 spans 13 residues. CDR3 in DNA: TGCGGCAGCAGCTCGGACAGCGGAAACACCATATATTTT. It specifies CGSSSDSGNTIYF.

The rearrangement uses TRBV7-2 and TRBJ1-1; D is possibly TRBD1 (5 bases). This CDR3 has 14 amino acids. Between the trimmed V and J ends, which lost 2 bases and 1 base, there was a span of 8 bases. Germline loops: CDR1 SGHTA, CDR2 FQGNSA. The CDR3 spells CASSLRQSNTEAFF. CDR3 DNA: TGTGCCAGCAGCTTAAGACAGTCGAACACTGAAGCTTTCTTT.

The V and J genes are TRBV27 and TRBJ2-4, with a weak D call TRBD1 (5 bases). The V and J ends lost 10 bases and 5 bases respectively, with 15 bases between them. CDR1 is MNHEY and CDR2 is SMNVEV in the germline V gene (reference sequence). This CDR3 has 13 amino acids. Written as DNA, the CDR3 is TGTGCCACCGGACACGTTCATCAAAACATTCAGTACTTC. Protein: CATGHVHQNIQYF.

This clonotype showed up many times. This rearrangement joins TRBV5-1 to TRBJ1-2; 8 nucleotides agree with TRBD1. This CDR3 has 15 residues. After removal of 4 bases from V and 2 bases from J, the junction contained 7 bases not matched to a gene. Germline V lookup: CDR1 SGHRS, CDR2 YFSETQ. CDR3 residues: CASSEGRGQNYGYTF. CDR3 nucleotide sequence: TGCGCCAGCAGCGAAGGCAGGGGGCAGAACTATGGCTACACCTTC.

In this sample, this clonotype turned up many times. The chain employs TRBV6-1 and TRBJ2-1, with D hard to call. Germline V lookup: CDR1 MNHNS, CDR2 SASEGT. CDR3 length equals 15 residues. V lost 5 bases and J 0 bases, leaving 11 bases between the germline ends. CDR3 protein: CASSPRSSSYNEQFF. For the CDR3, the DNA is TGTGCCAGCAGTCCGAGGTCGAGCTCCTACAATGAGCAGTTCTTC.

The chain links TRBV7-9 to TRBJ2-3; TRBD1 matches 9 bases. The length of the CDR3 is 16 residues. Per the germline V gene, CDR1 is SEHNR and CDR2 is FQNEAQ (reference sequence). The V and J ends lost 0 bases and 3 bases, in that order; junction bases with no gene match: 4. The CDR3 DNA reads TGTGCCAGCAGCTTAGCTTGGGACAGGGAAACAGATACGCAGTATTTT. This sequence encodes CASSLAWDRETDTQYF.

This clonotype has ten or more counts. The chain employs TRBV12-5 and TRBJ1-2; TRBD1 matches 10 bases. Trimming removed 4 bases from V and 6 bases from J; junction bases left unmatched: 2. Germline V CDR1 and CDR2: LGHNT, FRNRAP. This CDR3 contains 13 residues. CDR3: CASGSGTGDGYTF. Here the CDR3 DNA reads TGTGCTAGTGGTTCCGGGACAGGGGATGGCTACACCTTC.

This clonotype showed up many times. The chain carries TRBV7-9 and TRBJ1-4, with a possible D match to TRBD1 (6 bases). Looked up from germline, CDR1 is SEHNR and CDR2 is FQNEAQ (reference sequence). V dropped 5 bases and J dropped 0 bases, with 7 bases sitting between them. This CDR3 comprises 14 residues. The CDR3 sequence: CASSRDTTNEKLFF. The CDR3, as DNA: TGTGCCAGCAGCAGGGACACAACTAATGAAAAACTGTTTTTT.

The J gene is TRBJ2-1, the V gene TRBV20-1; D is uncertain. The V and J ends lost 1 base and 0 bases respectively, with 10 bases between them. The CDR3 is 15 residues long. Germline CDR1 and CDR2: DFQATT and SNEGSKA (reference sequence). CDR3 in amino acids: CSARGGTSSYNEQFF. As DNA, the CDR3 is TGCAGTGCTAGAGGGGGAACGAGCTCCTACAATGAGCAGTTCTTC.

This clonotype was picked up many times. The V and J genes are TRBV10-3 and TRBJ2-7, with D uncertain. The CDR3 is 12 residues long. From germline, CDR1 is ENHRY and CDR2 SYGVKD. V was shortened by 4 bases and J by 0 bases, with 4 bases between the two germline ends. The CDR3 DNA sequence: TGTGCCATCAGTGGCCTCTCCTACGAGCAGTACTTC. As protein: CAISGLSYEQYF.

This clonotype was seen repeatedly, ten times or more. This rearrangement joins TRBV7-9 to TRBJ2-7; 7 nucleotides match TRBD1. After removal of 5 bases from V and 5 bases from J, the junction contained 3 bases not matched to a gene. This CDR3 has 12 amino acids. The V gene's germline CDR1 is SEHNR and CDR2 FQNEAQ (reference sequence). CDR3 sequence reads: CASSLTGNEQYF. The CDR3, as DNA: TGTGCCAGCAGCCTGACAGGGAACGAGCAGTACTTC.

CDR3 DNA sequence: TGTGCCAGCGGGCCCGGAGGAACCGGCGGGGGGGGGAGAAGAGCTTTCTTT. Its translation is CASGPGGTGGGGRRAFF. The chain combines TRBV12-3 or TRBV12-4 with TRBJ1-1; TRBD1 is a possible D gene (5 bases). V lost 8 bases and J 10 bases, leaving 32 bases between the germline ends. This CDR3 comprises 17 residues.

In this sample, this clonotype turned up many times. The chain recombines TRBV15 with TRBJ2-5, with 7 bases fitting TRBD1. The CDR3 length is 15 residues. Germline CDR1 and CDR2: LNHNV and YYDKDF (reference sequence). V shed 7 bases, J shed 1 base, and the junction held 9 bases outside the gene matches. CDR3 sequence (DNA): TGTGCCACCACCCTAGACAGGGCATCCCAAGAGACCCAGTACTTC. Translating it yields CATTLDRASQETQYF. The whole variable domain, filled in from reference TRBV15 and TRBJ2-5, reads DAMVIQNPRYQVTQFGKPVTLSCSQTLNHNVMYWYQQKSSQAPKLLFHYYDKDFNNEADTPDNFQSRRPNTSFCFLDIRSPGLGDTAMYLCATTLDRASQETQYFGPGTRLLVL.

This clonotype was counted ten times or more. The chain recombines TRBV10-3 with TRBJ2-1, with 11 bases lining up with TRBD2. The germline CDR1 and CDR2 sequences are ENHRY and SYGVKD. V lost 6 bases to trimming and J lost 0 bases; unmatched junction nucleotides: 13. CDR3 size: 19 residues. CDR3 in amino acids: CAIRIAGGPSISSYNEQFF. The CDR3 DNA follows: TGTGCCATCAGGATAGCGGGAGGGCCATCAATCAGCTCCTACAATGAGCAGTTCTTC.

This clonotype was counted many times. The chain joins TRBV24-1 to TRBJ2-5, with 12 bases lining up with TRBD2. The ends lost 3 bases at V and 0 bases at J; junction bases unmatched: 7. Germline V gives CDR1 KGHDR, CDR2 SFDVKD. The CDR3 is 18 amino acids. CDR3 nucleotide sequence: TGTGCCACCAGTGATCCAAAACGACTAGCGGGAGACCAAGAGACCCAGTACTTC. It specifies CATSDPKRLAGDQETQYF.